The clone carrying this T cell receptor (beta chain) appeared a few times. Its antigen is unknown. The record originates from a study of CD8+ T cells in alopecia areata. About the research overall: The study gave tofacitinib for 6 to 18 months, then 6 months off drug.

Noted treatment: oral pan-JAK inhibitor, 5-10 mg twice daily. Study-wide results and caveats: Clonality was higher in lesional than normal scalp, especially in alopecia totalis/universalis. Tofacitinib delivered significant drops in scalp clonality and in expanded CD8+ clones among the top 100.

The length of the CDR3 is 17 residues. Per the germline V gene, CDR1 is LGHNA and CDR2 is YSLEER. J lost 4 bases, V lost 0 bases, and 8 bases had no gene match. Reverse transcription of extracted RNA yielded cDNA, which provided the sequencing template. The method was immunoSEQ multiplex PCR; TCRdb's version includes in-frame clones alone and lacks a portion of them. The sample shows tens of thousands of clones, around three quarters of them seen only once. The sequencing used CD8+ T cells sorted from blood, collected around week 44, from a patient treated with tofacitinib. The chain combines TRBV4-3 with TRBJ2-4, with 8 positions matching TRBD1. The clonotype comes from a human donor with alopecia areata. This CDR3 reads CASSQEGQGALKNIQYF. Written as DNA, the CDR3 is TGCGCCAGCAGCCAAGAGGGGCAGGGGGCATTGAAAAACATTCAGTACTTC.